Below, one T cell receptor (beta chain) is given with its context. Its antigen is as yet unknown. The sample originates from a study of shared clonotypes between healthy human individuals. Study conclusions and caveats: Non-shared clonotypes had lower generation probabilities than those shared by all four donors.

Several immunoSEQ 96-well plates shared each subset's DNA, each plate a replicate. Repertoires were generated with immunoSEQ multiplex PCR, while TCRdb's copy carries only in-frame clones and drops some. The repertoire consists of approximately 1.9 million clones, with roughly 93% occurring once and the leading ten covering approximately 1.7%. Cells designated naive CD8 were CD45RO-negative and were positively selected for CCR7, with terminally differentiated effector memory CD45RA+ cells excluded. Germline V gene sequence: CDR1 SEHNR, CDR2 FQNEAQ (reference sequence). This CDR3 has 16 amino acids. The V gene lost 5 bases and the J gene lost 4 bases, with 20 bases spanning the gap.

This chain uses TRBV7-9 with TRBJ1-2; perhaps TRBD1 as D (6 bases). The material sequenced was naive CD8+ T cells from PBMCs. This receptor was obtained from a man aged 18 to 29 in good health. Some clones in this sample may be carry-over from other donors' samples. CDR3 sequence: CASSLNKQGSGYGYTF. DNA of the CDR3: TGTGCCAGCAGCCTAAATAAACAGGGCTCAGGCTATGGCTACACCTTC.